The source of this T cell receptor (beta chain) is a study of shared clonotypes between healthy human individuals. About this clone: The antigen is not known.

Naive CD8 cells comprised CD45RO-negative, CCR7-positively selected cells, excluding terminally differentiated effector memory CD45RA+ cells. Healthy and HIV-negative, the adult donors had no recent acute infections or vaccinations. This CDR3 comprises 18 residues. Germline CDR1 reads PRHDT; CDR2 reads FYEKMQ (reference sequence). The V gene lost 5 bases and the J gene lost 0 bases, with 19 bases spanning the gap. Study-wide findings and caveats: Non-shared clonotypes had lower generation probabilities than those shared by all four donors. Memory subsets had estimated richness that was generally smaller than that of naive subsets. The sharing of roughly 5% of naive CD4 clonotypes was seen across several donors.

Assay used: immunoSEQ multiplex PCR; TCRdb lists only in-frame clones, some missing. Among about 680,000 clones listed, 92% were seen once. Source material: naive CD8+ T cells sorted from blood. This sequence was found in a man in his thirties or forties in good health. The chain is built from TRBV13 and TRBJ2-2; tentative D call: TRBD1 (6 bases). CDR3 DNA sequence: TGTGCCAGCAGCGACCGCTGGACAGCCCAATCGAACACCGGGGAGCTGTTTTTT. This codes for CASSDRWTAQSNTGELFF.